Below, one T cell receptor beta chain is given with its context. No antigen is known for it. Base qualities were left out, and no much larger clone turns up one base away. Looking up the germline V gene (reference sequence) yields CDR1 MNHEY and CDR2 SMNVEV. The CDR3 runs 13 residues from the cysteine to the phenylalanine. Only the CDR3 part of the read is kept: 39 bases, read in frame from the first base. V is cut by 6 bases and J by 2 bases, and the space between the germline ends is 11 bases. The sample is drawn from a study of cytomegalovirus exposure and HLA in healthy donors (dated by TCRdb to 2017 to 2019). A note on the overall study: According to an earlier analysis of 550 to 700 of the donors, some 180 million T cells yielded 90 million to 130 million unique TCR beta sequences and 250 to 350 Gb of sequence data. An earlier analysis of 500 to 650 of the donors applied high-throughput TCR beta sequencing to assess whether each TCR beta V gene segment acted as functional or pseudogenic. Five DR-DQ haplotypes were treated as single units for association and clustering because of strong linkage in the cohort. Rather than drawing on any new phenotypic data, the later analysis identified candidate immune exposures from TCR beta sequences and the way those sequences occurred across donors. High-throughput TCR immunosequencing, statistical association of individual TCRs with disease status, and machine learning were combined to predict cytomegalovirus infection status. Typing coverage varied by locus: roughly 629-630 donors for A, B, C, DRB1 and DQB1; roughly 510 for DQA1; more than 600 for DPA1; fewer than 480 for DPB1. About 300 gigabases of sequencing data and 75 million to 85 million unique TCR sequences made up an early release that covered nearly 650 HLA-typed donors. A separate validation cohort of over a hundred different subjects was used in addition to the 666-subject first cohort. The study profiled the T cell repertoires of some 610 subjects by immunosequencing and related them to cytomegalovirus serostatus. A later analysis re-analyzed previously published TCR beta repertoires from 500 to 700 donors and added high-resolution HLA genotyping to study TCR occurrence patterns. Every discovery cohort repertoire had been produced on one sequencing platform. Both class I and class II loci were covered by HLA typing, at four-digit resolution. Alongside the repertoire data, information on donor age, sex, ethnicity and CMV serostatus was compiled. The study was designed to test whether signatures of past pathogen exposure could be identified by cataloging public T cell receptors. Among the approximately 400 genotyped donors, under 90% belonged to the genetic ancestry cluster associated with self-reported Caucasian donors. Across approximately 400 genotyped donors of the cohort, an average of roughly 250,000 unique TCR beta nucleotide sequences per donor were sequenced, and roughly a sixth of those sequences were non-productive. Genome-wide SNP genotypes for about 60% of the 666 donors were used in a later genetic analysis, which treated that subset as a discovery cohort.

Overall study results and their limits: A later analysis found that most CMV-associated TCR beta chains appeared HLA-restricted, with HLA associations seemingly driven largely by CMV exposure. In the study, about 150 TCR beta chains were listed as associated with cytomegalovirus. Specific HLA alleles were associated with 15,000 to 20,000 TCR beta sequences at a false discovery rate of 0.05 in a later analysis. Compared with equally common non-associated chains, HLA-associated TCR beta chains in a later analysis were more clonally expanded and had lower generation probabilities. A later genetic analysis associated a missense DCLRE1C variant with V-gene and J-gene trimming of TCR beta chains, and an independent cohort replicated the association. Some IMGT-functional V segments, including TRBV6-2 and TRBV6-3, could not be distinguished by the 87-base-pair reads and were therefore excluded. While some public TCRs were present in many individuals, most TCR sequences turned up only very rarely across donors. According to a later analysis, parvovirus B19, influenza, CMV and Epstein-Barr virus appeared linked to several top co-occurrence clusters. Correlated functional status among segregating V segments might reflect linkage disequilibrium, but an unknown experimental factor could not be ruled out. Presence/absence analyses assumed roughly uniform sequencing depth across donors, an assumption that may not hold. Assigning TCR associations to individual alleles was difficult when HLA alleles, especially DR and DQ, strongly co-occurred. In vitro tests confirmed that three of the cytomegalovirus-associated TCR beta chains recognize cytomegalovirus antigens. The authors suggested that the approach could potentially be extended to other disease states and immunological phenotypes. The classifier was reported to diagnose cytomegalovirus status with high specificity and sensitivity in both the original cohort and the validation cohort. The cohort was sequenced for TCR beta chains only, and without alpha or paired-chain data the features that could be detected were limited. Because HLA typing was unavailable for some donors at each locus, only the typed subset was used in association tests. Because counts were too low, seventeen rarely observed V segments, including chromosome 9 orphons, were excluded from the earlier analysis of under 650 of the donors. A further reported finding was that TCR beta sequences accurately predicted the HLA-A and HLA-B alleles for most subjects in the first cohort. In a later analysis, the rate of TCR association differed among HLA loci, with DRB1 alleles having the most associated TCRs and HLA-C alleles having the fewest. A group of highly shared sequence variants was considered likely to be a technical artifact of the sequencing pipeline. Immune exposure information for the cohort was limited to CMV serostatus. In a later genetic analysis, fewer N-insertions in productive TCRs were reported among donors in an Asian-associated ancestry cluster than the roughly 700-donor mean. In an earlier analysis of 587 of the donors, most TCR beta V segments appeared in productive rearrangements about 90% or about 30% of the time, broadly matching IMGT annotations.

The cohort was made up of roughly 670 healthy bone marrow donors. All cohort members were sampled while nominally healthy, although unrecorded immune exposures were likely present. CMV serostatus was positive for around 310 and negative for about 55% of the 666 cohort members, and was not recorded for this donor. Every donor gave a peripheral blood sample, and the peripheral blood mononuclear cells from that sample were used for TCR beta sequencing. Genomic DNA was extracted from the blood cell samples with the Qiagen DNeasy Blood Extraction Kit. Libraries were made using the immunoSEQ multiplex PCR assay. The multiplex PCR relied on a mix of 60 forward primers for TCR Vbeta segments and 13 reverse primers for TCR Jbeta segments. A multiplex PCR assay on genomic DNA amplified the CDR3 region of rearranged TCR beta genes. The amplified TCR beta libraries were sequenced on the Illumina HiSeq System as 87-base-pair reads. Concerning the study's data processing: A later analysis tallied around 82 million unique TCR beta chains across the 610 or so repertoires, and approximately 12 million of those chains were shared by two or more donors. A nearest-neighbor algorithm error-corrected the raw reads and collapsed the reads into unique sequences, merging closely related sequences to remove PCR and sequencing errors. To assign V, D and J gene segments, CDR3 sequences were aligned to IMGT reference sequences. For a sequence to be retained, at least a six-nucleotide match to both a V gene segment and a J gene segment was required. A rearrangement counted as productive if the CDR3 had no stop codons and remained in frame with V and J, and every other rearrangement counted as non-productive. CDR3 was defined by IMGT convention, running from the second conserved V-encoded cysteine to the conserved J-encoded phenylalanine. In an earlier analysis of around 640 of the donors, sequences lacking an unambiguous match to a single V gene segment were excluded. In an earlier analysis of approximately 560 of the donors, a V segment was called functional when productive rearrangements were above 56.7%, and segregating when the standard deviation between donors exceeded 5%. A statistical classification framework was built for diagnosing cytomegalovirus status from the catalog of TCR beta chain sequences. V and J gene assignment, in a later analysis, came from comparing TCR nucleotide sequences with IMGT/GENE-DB human TR gene sequences. The TCRdist pipeline was used in a later analysis to assign CDR3 sequences and most-parsimonious VDJ recombination scenarios. In a later analysis, every TCR beta chain was defined by the combination of its CDR3 amino acid sequence and its V-gene family, and reads without a unique V-gene family were dropped. In a later analysis, several hundred highly shared, low-generation-probability nucleotide sequences were removed to address suspected cross-contamination and a sequencing artifact. For each public chain, a later analysis derived a clonal expansion index from normalized ranks of inferred template counts within each repertoire. A later analysis computed generation probabilities with a VDJ recombination model fitted to out-of-frame rearrangements, and checked the results against IGoR. In a later analysis, TCR-TCR, TCR-HLA and TCR-CMV co-occurrence was scored with hypergeometric tests, and a repertoire-size bias correction was applied to TCR pairs. A later analysis estimated false discovery rates by permuting HLA or CMV assignments 20 times. A later analysis grouped co-occurring TCRs with DBSCAN, adding TCRdist sequence similarity when clustering within HLA-allele-positive subsets. Repertoires with fewer than 30,000 or more than 120,000 public chains were left out of co-occurrence clustering, as were about five repertoires with anomalous nucleotide sharing. TCRdb limited this immuneACCESS table to in-frame rearrangements with V and J called. A share of clones is missing; checked studies link under half to unresolved V genes, and the rest is unexplained. For V, J and clone size, that table is used; D and trimming come from the DNA. The sample includes approximately 140,000 clones, with more than 75% observed a single time. Roughly 3.6% of the sample goes to the ten largest clones.

Sequenced input: PBMCs. The source of this sequence is a human donor in good health. Here the chain combines TRBV27 and TRBJ2-7; no D gene can be assigned with confidence. The DNA is as follows: TGTGCCAGCAGAAAAGTTGGCCCCTACGAGCAGTACTTC. This encodes CASRKVGPYEQYF.